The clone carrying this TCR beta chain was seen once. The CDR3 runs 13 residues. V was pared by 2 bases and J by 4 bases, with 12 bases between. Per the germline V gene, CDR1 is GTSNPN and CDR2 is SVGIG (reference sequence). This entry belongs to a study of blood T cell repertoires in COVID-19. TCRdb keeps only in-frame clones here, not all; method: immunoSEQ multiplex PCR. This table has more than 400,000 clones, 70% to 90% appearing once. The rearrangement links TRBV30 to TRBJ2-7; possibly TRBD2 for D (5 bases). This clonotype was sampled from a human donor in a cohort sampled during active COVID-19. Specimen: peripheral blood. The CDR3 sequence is CAWSRGPLYEQYF. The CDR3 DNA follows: TGTGCCTGGAGTCGAGGGCCGCTATACGAGCAGTACTTC. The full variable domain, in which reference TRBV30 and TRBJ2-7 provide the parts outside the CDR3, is SQTIHQWPATLVQPVGSPLSLECTVEGTSNPNLYWYRQAAGRGLQLLFYSVGIGQISSEVPQNLSASRPQDRQFILSSKKLLLSDSGFYLCAWSRGPLYEQYFGPGTRLTVT.